The next 12 T cell receptor beta chains were all read from a single sample in a study of beta chain features in type 1 diabetes. Since all of the isolated RNA was reverse transcribed, expressed TCRB transcripts were what got sequenced. The assay was immunoSEQ multiplex PCR, and TCRdb's table has in-frame clones only and misses some. Of about 200,000 clones listed, 9.5% to 13% are singletons. The sequencing input was central memory CD4+ T cells from blood. The origin of the receptors is a man younger than 35 in good health.

This clone was recorded a few times. The chain employs TRBV28 and TRBJ1-1; 7 bases fit TRBD1. This CDR3 comprises 15 residues. V was clipped by 7 bases and J by 1 base; unmatched bases: 9. The germline gives CDR1 MDHEN, CDR2 SYDVKM. The DNA for the CDR3 is TGTGCCAGCACGGGAGGACGGGACAGGAACACTGAAGCTTTCTTT. This gives the protein CASTGGRDRNTEAFF. Together with reference TRBV28 and TRBJ1-1, the CDR3 gives the full variable domain: DVKVTQSSRYLVKRTGEKVFLECVQDMDHENMFWYRQDPGLGLRLIYFSYDVKMKEKGDIPEGYSVSREKKERFSLILESASTNQTSMYLCASTGGRDRNTEAFFGQGTRLTVV.

The rearrangement uses TRBV4-1 and TRBJ2-3; the match to TRBD2 covers 9 bases. CDR1 and CDR2 from the germline V gene are MGHRA and YSYEKL. The V gene end was trimmed by 0 bases and the J gene end by 0 bases; junction bases not matched to a gene: 10. The CDR3 is 19 residues long. CDR3 protein: CASSQDRSGSSASTDTQYF. The CDR3 region has the DNA TGCGCCAGCAGCCAAGATCGTAGCGGGAGTTCCGCTAGCACAGATACGCAGTATTTT.

This clone was counted a few times. The gene calls are TRBV6-5 and TRBJ1-1, with D maybe TRBD1 (5 bases). Germline V CDR1 and CDR2: MNHEY, SVGAGI. Trimming pared 2 bases from V and 4 bases from J, leaving 14 bases between. The CDR3 is made up of 15 amino acids. The CDR3 sequence: CASSYQGPWSTEAFF. CDR3 DNA: TGTGCCAGCAGTTACCAGGGACCGTGGAGCACTGAAGCTTTCTTT.

This clone was picked up a small number of times. This chain links TRBV30 with TRBJ2-4; TRBD2 aligns across 9 bases. Germline V gives CDR1 GTSNPN, CDR2 SVGIG (reference sequence). This CDR3 has 20 residues. Trimming removed 0 bases from V and 0 bases from J; junction bases left unmatched: 15. CDR3 in DNA: TGTGCCTGGAGTGTCCCAAGGGGTAGCGGGGGAACACTAGCCAAAAACATTCAGTACTTC. The encoded protein is CAWSVPRGSGGTLAKNIQYF.

As DNA, the CDR3 is TGTGCCAGCAGCCGAGGGCGGGAGTATCAAGATACGCAGTATTTT. Translated, it gives CASSRGREYQDTQYF. The chain carries TRBV5-4 and TRBJ2-3; 7 nucleotides match TRBD2. There are 15 residues in the CDR3. Unmatched junction bases numbered 10, after V lost 4 bases and J lost 5 bases. From germline, CDR1 is SGHNT and CDR2 YYREEE (reference sequence). Using reference TRBV5-4 and TRBJ2-3 for the parts outside the CDR3, the full variable domain is ETGVTQSPTHLIKTRGQQVTLRCSSQSGHNTVSWYQQALGQGPQFIFQYYREEENGRGNFPPRFSGLQFPNYSSELNVNALELDDSALYLCASSRGREYQDTQYFGPGTRLTVL.

The V call is TRBV14, the J call TRBJ2-7; TRBD1 matches 8 bases. Germline values: CDR1 SGHDN, CDR2 FVKESK. J was trimmed by 3 bases and V by 5 bases; bases with no gene match: 9. The CDR3 is 15 amino acids. The CDR3, as DNA: TGTGCCAGCAGCGTCGGGACAGGTGGAGGCTACGAGCAGTACTTC. Translation gives CASSVGTGGGYEQYF.

CDR3 amino acids: CASSLVVYNEQFF. The CDR3 coding sequence is TGTGCCAGCAGCTTAGTGGTTTACAATGAGCAGTTCTTC. The chain uses TRBV11-2 and TRBJ2-1; no reliable D call. V dropped 1 base and J dropped 4 bases, with 5 bases sitting between them. CDR1 is SGHAT, CDR2 FQNNGV, per germline. The CDR3 loop spans 13 amino acids.

V usage is TRBV19 and J usage is TRBJ2-6; a possible D gene is TRBD1 (5 bases). The germline V and J ends were trimmed by 5 bases and 1 base, with 9 bases remaining between them. This CDR3 has 15 amino acids. Germline CDR1 reads LNHDA; CDR2 reads SQIVND (reference sequence). The CDR3 reads CASSLRASGANVLTF. As DNA, the CDR3 is TGTGCCAGTAGTCTCAGGGCGTCTGGGGCCAACGTCCTGACTTTC.

This clone was seen a few times. The CDR3 is CASSLLAGGTYEQYF. The DNA for the CDR3 is TGTGCCAGCAGCTTATTAGCGGGAGGGACCTACGAGCAGTACTTC. This rearrangement joins TRBV7-3 to TRBJ2-7, with 11 nucleotides matching TRBD2. V gave up 2 bases and J gave up 2 bases; unmatched junction bases: 2. Germline V gene data show CDR1 as SGHTA and CDR2 as FQGTGA. The CDR3 has 15 residues.

This clone was seen a handful of times. The chain couples TRBV28 to TRBJ1-2, with 7 bases matching TRBD1. The V gene end was trimmed by 5 bases and the J gene end by 8 bases; junction bases not matched to a gene: 11. The length of the CDR3 is 14 residues. CDR1 and CDR2 from the germline V gene are MDHEN and SYDVKM. CDR3 sequence: CASSPAGQDDGYTF. In nucleotides, the CDR3 is TGTGCCAGCAGTCCGGCTGGACAGGACGACGGCTACACCTTC.

This clone was counted ten times or more. The chain has TRBV5-4 and TRBJ2-3, with 16 positions matching TRBD2. The germline gives CDR1 SGHNT, CDR2 YYREEE (reference sequence). CDR3 length: 18 amino acids. With 4 bases clipped from V and 4 bases from J, the junction kept 9 bases outside the gene matches. Written as DNA, the CDR3 is TGTGCCAGCAGCACTCCGGGACTAGCGGGAGGGCCGCCAGATACGCAGTATTTT. It encodes CASSTPGLAGGPPDTQYF.

There are a few counts of this clone. This chain connects TRBV9 to TRBJ1-3; the match to TRBD1 covers 7 bases. CDR1 is SGDLS and CDR2 is YYNGEE in the germline V gene. Losses at the gene ends were 4 bases for V and 0 bases for J; bases not matched to a gene: 7. The CDR3 is made up of 16 amino acids. CDR3 sequence (DNA): TGTGCCAGCAGCCCCGGGACAGTCTCCTCTGGAAACACCATATATTTT. Its translation: CASSPGTVSSGNTIYF.